The 18 T cell receptor beta chains below come from one sample, sequenced in a study of early T cells in non-severe SARS-CoV-2 infection. Each CDR3 protein is one row after TCRdb ran MiXCR on the 5' RACE reads. The repertoire holds about 22,000 distinct CDR3 sequences, with 4% to 5% as singletons. Sequenced input: whole blood. These receptors originate from an adult who was a healthcare worker with PCR-confirmed SARS-CoV-2 infection or an uninfected control (not recorded which).

The chain joins TRBV27 to TRBJ2-7; D possibly corresponds to TRBD2 (6 bases). This CDR3 comprises 14 residues. Germline CDR1 MNHEY, CDR2 SMNVEV (reference sequence). V was trimmed by 4 bases and J by 7 bases, leaving 17 bases between them. CDR3 region: CASSSGTSKKEQYF. CDR3 nucleotides: TGTGCCAGCAGTTCCGGGACTTCTAAGAAGGAGCAGTACTTC.

In the case of this clonotype: The junction and the germline gene differ at one end; a read error may be behind it. CDR3 sequence: CTSRTDNNGPTQYF. CDR3 in DNA: TGTACCAGTAGGACCGATAATAATGGTCCGACCCAGTACTTC. This chain links TRBV19 with TRBJ2-5; D call uncertain. Germline-derived CDR1 and CDR2 are LNHDA and SQIVND (reference sequence). The CDR3 spans 14 residues.

By sample share, this clonotype is medium-sized. In nucleotides, the CDR3 is TGTGCCAGCAGCCTTAGCGGACAGGGAGACGGGGAGCTGTTTTTT. Translated: CASSLSGQGDGELFF. The rearrangement joins TRBV7-8 to TRBJ2-2; 8 bases match TRBD1. Germline V gene data show CDR1 as SGHVS and CDR2 as FQNEAQ. This CDR3 contains 15 residues. V lost 5 bases to trimming and J lost 7 bases; unmatched junction nucleotides: 9.

The V call is TRBV29-1, the J call TRBJ2-7; D perhaps matches TRBD2 (6 bases). The V and J ends lost 0 bases and 2 bases respectively, with 17 bases between them. This CDR3 is 16 amino acids long. Germline V gene data show CDR1 as SQVTM and CDR2 as ANQGSEA. The CDR3 loop is CSVEDPAGARTYEQYF. The CDR3, as DNA: TGCAGCGTTGAAGATCCAGCGGGCGCTAGGACCTACGAGCAGTACTTC.

Many counts were recorded for this clonotype. This rearrangement joins TRBV5-1 to TRBJ1-2; tentatively, D is TRBD1 (5 bases). The V gene lost 0 bases and the J gene lost 0 bases, with 9 bases spanning the gap. Germline V gene lookup returns CDR1 SGHRS and CDR2 YFSETQ. This CDR3 has 15 amino acids. CDR3 region: CASSLVGGTNYGYTF. As DNA, the CDR3 is TGCGCCAGCAGCTTGGTTGGGGGTACTAACTATGGCTACACCTTC. Supplemented by reference TRBV5-1 and TRBJ1-2, the full variable domain reads KAGVTQTPRYLIKTRGQQVTLSCSPISGHRSVSWYQQTPGQGLQFLFEYFSETQRNKGNFPGRFSGRQFSNSRSEMNVSTLELGDSALYLCASSLVGGTNYGYTFGSGTRLTVV.

The rearrangement joins TRBV20-1 to TRBJ2-7, with TRBD2 identical over 11 bases. The CDR3 runs 14 residues. Germline values: CDR1 DFQATT, CDR2 SNEGSKA (reference sequence). J gave up 2 bases and V 5 bases, and 5 bases lay outside the gene matches. The CDR3 spells CSAPTSGGTYEQYF. The DNA for the CDR3 is TGCAGTGCTCCAACTAGCGGGGGAACCTACGAGCAGTACTTC.

This clonotype appeared many times. This chain joins TRBV12-3 or TRBV12-4 and TRBJ2-7, with D uncertain. Trimming took 5 bases from V and 2 from J, leaving 13 bases between them. This CDR3 is built from 14 residues. CDR3 in amino acids: CASSPVEDPYEQYF. The CDR3 DNA follows: TGTGCCAGCAGTCCAGTCGAAGACCCCTACGAGCAGTACTTC.

The chain has TRBV7-9 and TRBJ1-1, with D tentatively TRBD1 (6 bases). Per the germline V gene, CDR1 is SEHNR and CDR2 is FQNEAQ (reference sequence). V was trimmed by 4 bases and J by 6 bases, leaving 9 bases between them. The CDR3 sequence is 12 residues long. The CDR3 here is CASSSQGPEAFF. CDR3 nucleotides: TGTGCCAGCAGCTCACAGGGCCCTGAAGCTTTCTTT.

This clonotype was picked up a small number of times. The V and J genes are TRBV27 and TRBJ1-5, with 9 bases lining up with TRBD1. Trimming removed 0 bases from V and 5 bases from J; junction bases left unmatched: 5. The CDR3 consists of 16 residues. From germline, CDR1 is MNHEY and CDR2 SMNVEV (reference sequence). The CDR3 loop is CASSLSWTGVHQPQHF. The CDR3 nucleotides read TGTGCCAGCAGTTTATCTTGGACAGGGGTCCATCAGCCCCAGCATTTT.

This clonotype was recorded at least ten times. The J gene is TRBJ2-5, the V gene TRBV24-1; possibly TRBD1 or TRBD2 for D (5 bases each). With 4 bases removed from V and 3 bases from J, the gap between germline ends came to 11 bases. The CDR3 consists of 14 residues. From germline, CDR1 is KGHDR and CDR2 SFDVKD. DNA for the CDR3: TGTGCCACCAGTGAATGGGACGGCAAAGAGACCCAGTACTTC. Its protein is CATSEWDGKETQYF.

The sample holds many counts of this clonotype. The chain employs TRBV29-1 and TRBJ2-7; possibly TRBD1 for D (6 bases). Trimming left V 0 bases short and J 0 bases short, with 12 bases between. Germline V gene data show CDR1 as SQVTM and CDR2 as ANQGSEA. This CDR3 region has 15 residues. The CDR3 DNA follows: TGCAGCGTTGAAGATACGACAGGCCTCTCCTACGAGCAGTACTTC. Translated: CSVEDTTGLSYEQYF.

This clonotype was picked up a small number of times. The chain combines TRBV7-8 with TRBJ1-1; TRBD1 agrees at 11 bases. From germline, CDR1 is SGHVS and CDR2 FQNEAQ. V was clipped by 1 base and J by 4 bases; unmatched bases: 2. The CDR3 consists of 15 residues. The CDR3 here is CASSLGGTGGTEAFF. CDR3 bases: TGTGCCAGCAGCTTAGGGGGGACAGGGGGCACTGAAGCTTTCTTT.

In this sample, this clonotype turned up many times. V is TRBV11-2 and J is TRBJ1-2; 7 nucleotides agree with TRBD1. After removal of 5 bases from V and 5 bases from J, the junction contained 11 bases not matched to a gene. This CDR3 spans 15 amino acids. Per the germline V gene, CDR1 is SGHAT and CDR2 is FQNNGV. The CDR3 loop is CASSRPGQNEYGYTF. The CDR3 region has the DNA TGTGCCAGCAGCCGGCCGGGACAGAACGAGTATGGCTACACCTTC.

This clonotype was recorded many times. The CDR3 coding sequence is TGTGCCAGCAGTTATTGGGAAGAGACCCAGTACTTC. Translating it yields CASSYWEETQYF. The V call is TRBV6-2 or TRBV6-3, the J call TRBJ2-5, with D uncertain. The CDR3 runs to 12 residues. CDR1 and CDR2 (germline): MNHEY, SVGEGT. V was cut by 3 bases and J by 3 bases, with 5 bases left in between.

The gene calls are TRBV7-9 and TRBJ1-2; no reliable D call. The CDR3 is 14 amino acids. V lost 2 bases to trimming and J lost 0 bases, with 7 bases between them. Germline assignment: CDR1 SEHNR and CDR2 FQNEAQ (reference sequence). The CDR3 DNA follows: TGTGCCAGCAGCTTAAGCGGGACTAACTATGGCTACACCTTC. It is translated as CASSLSGTNYGYTF.

This clonotype was seen ten or more times. The chain carries TRBV27 and TRBJ1-2; 9 bases fit TRBD1. The CDR3 contains 13 residues. The junction had 7 bases not matched to a gene; V was cut back by 6 bases and J by 8 bases. Germline loops: CDR1 MNHEY, CDR2 SMNVEV (reference sequence). The CDR3 DNA follows: TGTGCCAGCAGAACAACAGGGGGCGGCGGCTACACCTTC. It yields the protein CASRTTGGGGYTF.

As for this clonotype: One end of the junction varies from germline; a read error may be responsible. This chain connects TRBV7-2 to TRBJ2-7; D gene unclear. Per germline, CDR1 SGHTA and CDR2 FQGNSA. This CDR3 has 15 residues. CDR3 sequence reads: CASSLVVGVGYEQYF. DNA for the CDR3: TGTGCCAGCAGCTTAGTGGTTGGGGTTGGCTACGAACAGTACTTC.

This clonotype was seen only a few times. This chain connects TRBV7-6 to TRBJ2-1; D call uncertain. This CDR3 comprises 14 residues. Germline V gives CDR1 SGHVS, CDR2 FNYEAQ. V was shortened by 4 bases and J by 0 bases, with 7 bases between the two germline ends. This chain's CDR3 is CASSSRSSYNEQFF. CDR3 nucleotide sequence: TGTGCCAGCAGCTCAAGGAGCTCCTACAATGAGCAGTTCTTC.